This entry lists 5 T cell receptor beta chains sequenced from one sample in a study of cytomegalovirus exposure and HLA in healthy donors. Amplification used 60 Vbeta primers and 13 Jbeta primers. Profiled with immunoSEQ multiplex PCR; TCRdb holds only in-frame clones, not every one. The profile shows about 140,000 clones, 75% of them singletons. The sample taken for sequencing was PBMCs. These receptors were obtained from a man in his forties or fifties in good health and CMV-seronegative.

The chain has TRBV5-1 and TRBJ1-1, with 9 bases that match TRBD1. The germline gives CDR1 SGHRS, CDR2 YFSETQ. This CDR3 spans 14 amino acids. The V and J ends lost 4 bases and 4 bases, in that order; junction bases with no gene match: 5. For the CDR3, the DNA is TGCGCCAGCAGCCAACTGACAGGGGGCACTGAAGCTTTCTTT. Encoded protein: CASSQLTGGTEAFF.

The chain joins TRBV7-3 to TRBJ2-1; D possibly matches TRBD1 or TRBD2 (5 bases each). CDR1 is SGHTA and CDR2 is FQGTGA in the germline V gene. The germline V and J ends were trimmed by 4 bases and 5 bases, with 15 bases remaining between them. This CDR3 has 15 residues. The CDR3 nucleotides are TGTGCCAGCAGCTCAACGGGGCAGGGAAACAATGAGCAGTTCTTC. It is translated as CASSSTGQGNNEQFF.

The rearrangement links TRBV15 to TRBJ2-7; 10 bases line up with TRBD1. The ends lost 5 bases at V and 3 bases at J; junction bases unmatched: 7. Germline-derived CDR1 and CDR2 are LNHNV and YYDKDF (reference sequence). This CDR3 has 15 amino acids. Written as DNA, the CDR3 is TGTGCCACCAGCTACGGGGGACAGGGGTACTACGAGCAGTACTTC. Translation: CATSYGGQGYYEQYF.

The V call is TRBV10-3, the J call TRBJ1-2; D possibly corresponds to TRBD1 (5 bases). This CDR3 is 15 amino acids long. The V end was cut by 0 bases, the J end by 6 bases, with 14 bases between. Germline V gene data show CDR1 as ENHRY and CDR2 as SYGVKD. The CDR3 DNA sequence: TGTGCCATCAGTGAGTCCGGCAGGGTCTTACATGGCTACACCTTC. Translating it yields CAISESGRVLHGYTF.

The V call is TRBV5-6, the J call TRBJ1-5, with 7 bases matching TRBD1. The J segment lost 4 bases and the V segment lost 3 bases, leaving 7 bases of the junction unmatched. CDR1 and CDR2 (germline): SGHDT, YYEEEE. There are 15 residues in the CDR3. The CDR3 here is CASSSDGTANQPQHF. Here the CDR3 DNA reads TGTGCCAGCAGCTCGGACGGGACAGCGAATCAGCCCCAGCATTTT.